There are many counts of the clone carrying this TCR beta chain. Germline V CDR1 and CDR2: DFQATT, SNEGSKA (reference sequence). The V segment lost 3 bases and the J segment 8 bases; nucleotides outside the gene matches: 15. The CDR3 runs 17 residues. PBMCs were isolated by Ficoll-Paque density gradient centrifugation, using around 10 ml of fresh peripheral blood as the starting material. These data are taken from a study of Graves' ophthalmopathy and Graves' hyperthyroidism. The sequenced template was RNA, covering the TCR beta CDR3 region. Scientists carried out first-round RT-PCR using HTBI primers and then a second-round multiplex PCR. In TCRdb, the multiplex PCR reads were re-called with MiXCR into one record per CDR3 protein. The sample includes 400,000 or so distinct CDR3 sequences, roughly 15% of them seen just once.

This clonotype was sampled from an adult woman with stable Graves' hyperthyroidism. J is TRBJ2-4 and V is TRBV20-1; 11 bases line up with TRBD2. The sample consisted of peripheral blood. The CDR3 sequence is CSASGLVAGGLDDIQYF. The CDR3 DNA reads TGCAGTGCTAGTGGGCTGGTAGCGGGAGGGCTGGATGACATTCAGTACTTC.